Presented here are 18 T cell receptor beta chains from one specimen sequenced in a study of radiotherapy plus CTLA-4 blockade in lung cancer. Produced via immunoSEQ multiplex PCR; TCRdb's table is partial and in-frame only. The sample has about 45,000 clones, roughly 64% seen once; the top ten hold 23%. The sequencing used peripheral blood, collected from a patient treated with radiotherapy plus ipilimumab. The receptors shown here come from a human donor with non-small cell lung cancer who had a partial response to radiotherapy plus ipilimumab.

The chain has TRBV19 and TRBJ1-4, with TRBD1 matching 11 bases. Germline-derived CDR1 and CDR2 are LNHDA and SQIVND (reference sequence). The length of the CDR3 is 19 residues. Trimming cost V 3 bases and J 0 bases; bases outside gene matches: 9. The CDR3 nucleotides read TGTGCCAGTAGTATCGGGACAGGGGGTCGAGTGGCAACTAATGAAAAACTGTTTTTT. It yields the protein CASSIGTGGRVATNEKLFF.

The chain has TRBV14 and TRBJ2-5; D gene uncertain. The ends were cut back, 0 bases at V and 5 bases at J, with 10 bases in the middle. The CDR3 extends over 14 amino acids. Per the germline V gene, CDR1 is SGHDN and CDR2 is FVKESK. DNA of the CDR3: TGTGCCAGCAGCCAAGAAGGCGGCCCGGAGACCCAGTACTTC. Its translation is CASSQEGGPETQYF.

The J gene is TRBJ2-1, the V gene TRBV15; TRBD2 matches 14 bases. Germline trimming cut 4 bases from V and 7 bases from J; bases unmatched to any gene: 9. The CDR3 length is 17 residues. Germline lookup yields CDR1 LNHNV and CDR2 YYDKDF (reference sequence). CDR3 in DNA: TGTGCCACCAGCACGGGACTAGCGGGGGTGGAACGGAATGAGCAGTTCTTC. It yields the protein CATSTGLAGVERNEQFF.

V gene TRBV13 combines with J gene TRBJ2-1, with D tentatively TRBD2 (6 bases). The germline V gene encodes CDR1 PRHDT and CDR2 FYEKMQ (reference sequence). The CDR3 length is 14 residues. The V end was cut by 0 bases, the J end by 7 bases, with 10 bases between. CDR3 sequence: CASSLGLAPNEQFF. CDR3 nucleotide sequence: TGTGCCAGCAGCTTAGGGCTAGCGCCTAATGAGCAGTTCTTC.

The chain carries TRBV19 and TRBJ1-4; 9 bases fit TRBD1. Trimming at V came to 4 bases and at J to 6 bases, leaving 3 bases not matched to a gene. The length of the CDR3 is 14 residues. Germline assignment: CDR1 LNHDA and CDR2 SQIVND (reference sequence). CDR3 amino acids: CASSRRTGDEKLFF. In DNA, the CDR3 is TGTGCCAGTAGTAGGAGGACAGGGGATGAAAAACTGTTTTTT.

The chain is built from TRBV2 and TRBJ2-1; 10 bases align to TRBD2. Germline loops: CDR1 SNHLY, CDR2 FYNNEI. The CDR3 has 14 residues. The trim removed 10 bases at V and 6 bases at J, leaving 9 bases unmatched. Written as DNA, the CDR3 is TGTGCCACCATGGGACTAGCGAACCGCAATGAGCAGTTCTTC. This gives the protein CATMGLANRNEQFF.

This clone was counted a single time. The J gene is TRBJ2-3, the V gene TRBV18; 9 bases line up with TRBD1. The CDR3 is made up of 15 amino acids. In germline, CDR1 is KGHSH, CDR2 LQKENI. V dropped 3 bases and J dropped 4; count of bases not matched to a gene: 5. This CDR3 reads CASSPGTGWADTQYF. CDR3 bases: TGTGCCAGCTCACCGGGGACAGGGTGGGCAGATACGCAGTATTTT.

This chain links TRBV5-4 with TRBJ2-1; 11 bases match TRBD2. There are 17 residues in the CDR3. Germline CDR1 reads SGHNT; CDR2 reads YYREEE (reference sequence). J was trimmed by 7 bases and V by 0 bases; bases with no gene match: 9. CDR3 region: CASSLGLLAGVINEQFF. The CDR3 bases are TGTGCCAGCAGCTTGGGGTTACTAGCGGGAGTAATTAATGAGCAGTTCTTC.

V usage is TRBV7-9 and J usage is TRBJ1-4; 7 bases match TRBD1. The ends lost 1 base at V and 7 bases at J; junction bases unmatched: 3. The CDR3 contains 14 residues. From germline, CDR1 is SEHNR and CDR2 FQNEAQ (reference sequence). The DNA for the CDR3 is TGTGCCAGCAGCTTAGGACAGGGTGGTGAAAAACTGTTTTTT. This sequence encodes CASSLGQGGEKLFF.

This rearrangement joins TRBV6-6 to TRBJ1-1; 7 nucleotides line up with TRBD1. The ends lost 7 bases at V and 7 bases at J; junction bases unmatched: 9. This CDR3 region has 13 residues. Germline V CDR1 and CDR2: MNHNY, SVGAGI (reference sequence). Here the CDR3 reads CASISYRGLEAFF. In DNA form, the CDR3 reads TGTGCCAGCATCAGCTACAGGGGCCTTGAAGCTTTCTTT.

This clone has just a few counts. The V gene is TRBV6-4, the J gene TRBJ2-5, with 7 bases lining up with TRBD2. V dropped 6 bases and J dropped 7; count of bases not matched to a gene: 8. The germline gives CDR1 MRHNA, CDR2 SNTAGT. The CDR3 consists of 13 residues. CDR3 residues: CASSPGLGATQYF. CDR3 coding DNA: TGTGCCAGCAGCCCCGGACTAGGTGCGACCCAGTACTTC.

The chain uses TRBV7-2 and TRBJ2-1; TRBD2 matches at 8 bases. The germline CDR1 and CDR2 sequences are SGHTA and FQGNSA. V gave up 6 bases and J gave up 3 bases; unmatched junction bases: 10. CDR3 length: 16 amino acids. The CDR3: CASSPRPSGSYNEQFF. The CDR3 DNA is TGTGCCAGCAGTCCCAGACCCAGCGGGAGCTACAATGAGCAGTTCTTC.

The chain links TRBV19 to TRBJ1-1; D not certain. Germline values: CDR1 LNHDA, CDR2 SQIVND (reference sequence). The V end lost 6 bases, the J end lost 0 bases, and 11 bases lay between the germline ends. CDR3 length: 14 residues. The CDR3 loop reads CASSPQVLNTEAFF. For the CDR3, the DNA is TGTGCCAGTAGCCCACAAGTTCTGAACACTGAAGCTTTCTTT.

There are a few counts of this clone. The V call is TRBV19, the J call TRBJ1-5; D remains ambiguous. The V gene lost 5 bases and the J gene lost 4 bases, with 6 bases spanning the gap. Germline-derived CDR1 and CDR2 are LNHDA and SQIVND (reference sequence). This CDR3 is built from 12 residues. The CDR3: CASSDWNQPQHF. The DNA for the CDR3 is TGTGCCAGTAGTGACTGGAATCAGCCCCAGCATTTT.

The chain joins TRBV29-1 to TRBJ2-2, with D possibly being TRBD2 (6 bases). V was cut by 6 bases and J by 0 bases, with 11 bases left in between. CDR1 SQVTM and CDR2 ANQGSEA come from the germline V gene. CDR3 length equals 14 residues. CDR3 bases: TGCAGCGTCGGGGGACTTTCGAACACCGGGGAGCTGTTTTTT. Translating it yields CSVGGLSNTGELFF.

This clone was seen a handful of times. V usage is TRBV10-3 and J usage is TRBJ1-2, with TRBD1 matching over 8 bases. This CDR3 has 16 amino acids. V lost 3 bases, J lost 4 bases, and 10 bases stayed unmatched. Germline CDR1 and CDR2: ENHRY and SYGVKD. The CDR3 DNA reads TGTGCCATCAGTGATGAAGGAGGACAGGGCGGCTATGGCTACACCTTC. As protein: CAISDEGGQGGYGYTF.

The rearrangement joins TRBV5-8 to TRBJ1-5; D perhaps matches TRBD1 (5 bases). V lost 4 bases, J lost 7 bases, and 24 bases lay in between. The CDR3 runs 17 residues. The germline V gene encodes CDR1 SGHTS and CDR2 YDEGEE. Here the CDR3 reads CASSPGSSGLVGQPQHF. In nucleotides, the CDR3 is TGTGCCAGCAGCCCTGGTTCCTCGGGACTGGTAGGGCAGCCCCAGCATTTT.

V is TRBV7-2 and J is TRBJ2-3; 10 positions agree with TRBD1. The CDR3 runs 15 residues. Germline V lookup: CDR1 SGHTA, CDR2 FQGNSA. V lost 5 bases to trimming and J lost 4 bases; unmatched junction nucleotides: 6. The DNA for the CDR3 is TGTGCCAGCAGCCGGACCGGGACAGGGGCAGATACGCAGTATTTT. This sequence encodes CASSRTGTGADTQYF.